This entry describes one T cell receptor beta chain. Its specificity is unknown. Profiling relied on immunoSEQ multiplex PCR, and the TCRdb table lists in-frame clones only, not all of them. The data show approximately 92,000 clones, under 95% seen once. This specimen belongs to a study of graft-versus-host responses after intestinal transplantation. The wider study: The transplants performed in recipients were multivisceral, liver-intestinal, or isolated intestinal.

Study outcomes and limitations: Levels of circulating GvH clones at their peak were associated with early post-transplant HvG declines. Analysis identified GvH clones in recipient marrow, with some appearing first in ileum or blood.

The source was unstimulated CD8+ T cells sorted from spleen or lymph node cells, collected before intestinal transplant. The receptor was derived from a human donor who received an intestinal transplant.

CDR3 amino acids: CASKGETQYF. The CDR3 DNA reads as TGTGCCAGCAAGGGAGAGACCCAGTACTTC. The rearrangement links TRBV28 to TRBJ2-5; D is unclear. The CDR3 has 10 residues. Germline CDR1 is MDHEN and CDR2 is SYDVKM. The V gene lost 7 bases and the J gene lost 4 bases, with 4 bases spanning the gap.